A single sample gave rise to the 8 T cell receptor beta chains below, sequenced in a study of beta chain features in type 1 diabetes. Expressed TCRB transcripts got sequenced, as all isolated RNA was reverse transcribed. Here immunoSEQ multiplex PCR was the method, and the copy in TCRdb shows in-frame clones only, minus some. The sample yields under 400,000 clones, roughly 13% seen once. The sample taken for sequencing was naive CD4+ T cells from blood. Receptor source: a man aged 18 to 30 in good health.

The chain recombines TRBV28 with TRBJ2-5; possibly TRBD2 for D (6 bases). Germline V CDR1 and CDR2: MDHEN, SYDVKM. V gave up 5 bases and J gave up 3 bases, with 19 bases separating them. The CDR3 covers 16 residues. CDR3 in amino acids: CASSRGGSGVKETQYF. CDR3 nucleotides: TGTGCCAGCAGTCGTGGGGGTAGCGGCGTAAAAGAGACCCAGTACTTC.

This clone came up a few times. This sample also contains other DNA sequences that code for the same CDR3. The V gene is TRBV9, the J gene TRBJ1-1; no firm D call. With 0 bases removed from V and 1 base from J, the gap between germline ends came to 7 bases. Germline values: CDR1 SGDLS, CDR2 YYNGEE. There are 14 residues in the CDR3. CDR3 DNA: TGTGCCAGCAGCGTAGGACACCGGAACACTGAAGCTTTCTTT. This codes for CASSVGHRNTEAFF.

V gene TRBV23-1 combines with J gene TRBJ2-1; TRBD2 is a possible D gene (6 bases). TRBV23-1 is reported as an ORF; its role is uncertain. The CDR3 totals 18 residues. The V end lost 0 bases, the J end lost 8 bases, and 23 bases lay between the germline ends. The CDR3 region has the DNA TGCGCCAGCAGTCAATCGCGGGCGAACAGGCCTCGGGGGTATGAGCAGTTCTTC. Its translation: CASSQSRANRPRGYEQFF.

This clone appeared a few times. The chain joins TRBV6-5 to TRBJ2-7; 10 bases align to TRBD2. J lost 5 bases, V lost 2 bases, and 0 bases had no gene match. The CDR3 consists of 13 residues. Germline CDR1 and CDR2: MNHEY and SVGAGI. The DNA of the CDR3 is TGTGCCAGCAGTTACCTAGCGGGGGACGAGCAGTACTTC. Its protein is CASSYLAGDEQYF.

This clone was detected a few times. J is TRBJ1-2 and V is TRBV29-1; 9 bases map to TRBD1. The CDR3 covers 16 residues. V was pared by 0 bases and J by 2 bases, with 7 bases of the junction left unmatched. CDR1 and CDR2 (germline): SQVTM, ANQGSEA. The CDR3 coding sequence is TGCAGCGTTGAAGAAGGAAGGACAGGGGAAAACTATGGCTACACCTTC. Translating it yields CSVEEGRTGENYGYTF.

This clone was counted only a few times. The rearrangement joins TRBV30 to TRBJ2-7; TRBD1 is a possible D gene (6 bases). CDR1 GTSNPN and CDR2 SVGIG come from the germline V gene (reference sequence). This CDR3 contains 11 residues. The CDR3 is CAGQRNYEQYF. The CDR3 bases are TGTGCTGGACAGAGGAACTACGAGCAGTACTTC.

This clone turned up a few times. The chain employs TRBV30 and TRBJ2-2; no reliable D call. In germline, CDR1 is GTSNPN, CDR2 SVGIG (reference sequence). The CDR3 is 13 amino acids. Trimming cost V 4 bases and J 5 bases, with 11 bases left between them. CDR3 sequence reads: CAWTEERTGELFF. The CDR3 DNA sequence: TGTGCCTGGACAGAGGAAAGGACCGGGGAGCTGTTTTTT.

This clone occurred a few times. J is TRBJ2-1 and V is TRBV6-6, with TRBD2 matching 10 bases. The J segment lost 9 bases and the V segment lost 6 bases, leaving 5 bases of the junction unmatched. CDR1 and CDR2 from the germline V gene are MNHNY and SVGAGI (reference sequence). CDR3 length: 13 amino acids. CDR3 amino acids: CASSSGGAGEQFF. As DNA, the CDR3 is TGTGCCAGCAGCAGCGGGGGGGCAGGTGAGCAGTTCTTC.